This entry lists 2 T cell receptor beta chains sequenced from one sample in a study of identical twins. TCRdb called the 5' RACE reads again in MiXCR, with one record for every CDR3 protein. This table holds around 140,000 distinct CDR3 sequences, around 3.4% found once. Source material: memory T cells sorted from blood. The origin of the receptors is a man between 18 and 35 years old in good health.

This clonotype was observed many times. This chain uses TRBV7-2 with TRBJ2-3; 7 bases are a match to TRBD2. CDR3 length: 15 amino acids. The V gene's germline CDR1 is SGHTA and CDR2 FQGNSA. After removal of 5 bases from V and 7 bases from J, the junction contained 12 bases not matched to a gene. The CDR3: CASSIPSREAYTQYF. The CDR3 DNA is TGTGCCAGCAGCATTCCTAGCCGGGAGGCATATACGCAGTATTTT.

This clonotype was observed a handful of times. V gene TRBV11-2 combines with J gene TRBJ1-3; D gene uncertain. CDR1 is SGHAT, CDR2 FQNNGV, per germline. The CDR3 sequence is 12 residues long. V lost 0 bases and J lost 6, with 3 bases in between. The CDR3 region is CASSLDQNTIYF. The DNA of the CDR3 is TGTGCCAGCAGCTTAGACCAAAACACCATATATTTT.